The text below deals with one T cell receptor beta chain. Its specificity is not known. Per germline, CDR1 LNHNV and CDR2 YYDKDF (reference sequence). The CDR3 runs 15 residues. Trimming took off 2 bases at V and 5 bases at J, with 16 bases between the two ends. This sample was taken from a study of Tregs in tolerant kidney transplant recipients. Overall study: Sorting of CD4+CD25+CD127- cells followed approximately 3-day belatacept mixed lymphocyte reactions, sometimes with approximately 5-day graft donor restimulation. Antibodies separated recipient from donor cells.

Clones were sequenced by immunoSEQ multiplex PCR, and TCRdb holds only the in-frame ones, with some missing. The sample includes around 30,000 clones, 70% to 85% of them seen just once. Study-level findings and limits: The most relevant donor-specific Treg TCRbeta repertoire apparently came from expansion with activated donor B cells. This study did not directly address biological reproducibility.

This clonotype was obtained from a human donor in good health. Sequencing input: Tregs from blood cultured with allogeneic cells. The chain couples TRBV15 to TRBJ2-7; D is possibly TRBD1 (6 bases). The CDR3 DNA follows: TGTGCCACCAGCAGACCCGGGACAAAAACCGACGAGCAGTACTTC. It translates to CATSRPGTKTDEQYF.